These T cell receptor beta chains were read from a single sample in a study of human thymus T cells. Profiled with immunoSEQ multiplex PCR; TCRdb holds only in-frame clones, not every one. Of 120,000 or so clones listed, just under 95% are singletons. Specimen: thymus tissue. All receptors come from a boy younger than two with a congenital heart defect but otherwise immunologically healthy. Each CDR3 is given with its conserved first and last residue. The D gene is left open where the match is weak. The size entry is marked missing in some rows and otherwise reads once, few, many or a size class.

J	V	D	size	DNA	CDR3
TRBJ1-1	TRBV6-4	.	.	TGTGCCAGCAGTTCCCGGACGGTGAACACTGAAGCTTTCTTT	CASSSRTVNTEAFF
TRBJ1-5	TRBV19	TRBD1	.	TGTGCCAGTAGTACCGGGACAGGGCAGAAGAATCAGCCCCAGCATTTT	CASSTGTGQKNQPQHF
TRBJ2-2	TRBV14	.	once	TGTGCCAGCAGCCAATCTCTCTACGCGAACACCGGGGAGCTGTTTTTT	CASSQSLYANTGELFF
TRBJ2-7	TRBV4-3	.	.	TGCGCCAGCAGCCAAGATTTTCCCGACAGGGGAGGGTCCTACGAGCAGTACTTC	CASSQDFPDRGGSYEQYF
TRBJ2-1	TRBV6-5	.	few	TGTGCCAGCACCCCGAACCGCTTGGTTGAGCAGTTCTTC	CASTPNRLVEQFF
TRBJ1-1	TRBV5-1	.	.	TGCGCCAGCTGCTCCTCCCTTAGGGGGTACACTGAAGCTTTCTTT	CASCSSLRGYTEAFF
TRBJ1-3	TRBV6-4	.	.	TGTGCCAGCAGTTCTCCACCCGGAAACACCATATATTTT	CASSSPPGNTIYF
TRBJ2-2	TRBV13	TRBD1	once	TGTGCCAGCAGCGGAGACAGGGGGACCGGGGAGCTGTTTTTT	CASSGDRGTGELFF
TRBJ2-2	TRBV27	.	.	TGTGCCAGCAGGGTGGACGGGGGAAGGTACACCGGGGAGCTGTTTTTT	CASRVDGGRYTGELFF
TRBJ2-5	TRBV18	TRBD1	.	TGTGCCAGCTCACCGGGCAGGGGGCTAGAGACCCAGTACTTC	CASSPGRGLETQYF
TRBJ2-4	TRBV5-5	.	.	TGTGCCAGCAGCTTGGCCCCAGGAGGTAACATTCAGTACTTC	CASSLAPGGNIQYF
TRBJ2-1	TRBV6-1	.	.	TGTGCCAGCAGTGGGCTTCTCGACAATGAGCAGTTCTTC	CASSGLLDNEQFF
TRBJ2-3	TRBV5-1	.	.	TGCGCCAGCAGCTATTTGCAGGAGACAGATACGCAGTATTTT	CASSYLQETDTQYF
TRBJ1-2	TRBV11-2	TRBD1	.	TGTGCCAGCAGCCCGGACAGGGGGCGGCACTATGGCTACACCTTC	CASSPDRGRHYGYTF